This passage covers 18 T cell receptor beta chains from one sample sequenced in a study of T cells after yellow fever vaccination (dated 2019 in TCRdb). The library came from 5' RACE. Sequencing took place on an Illumina NovaSeq 6000. Clones were called with MiXCR by TCRdb after fastp trimmed the public reads at Q25, and only in-frame beta chains were retained. CDR3 protein sequences are deduplicated, and each keeps its most common genes and DNA. Counted in this sample were about 170,000 distinct CDR3 sequences; approximately 10% of them appeared once. Jointly, the top ten make up about 38% of the sample. The sample's treatment or condition, from its label and the paper: live attenuated yellow fever vaccine strain. This material consisted of CD8+ T cells sorted from PBMCs, taken 15 days after the yellow fever booster vaccination. The source of these receptors is a young man who received the YFV17D yellow fever vaccine.

This clonotype has only a few counts. The V and J genes are TRBV5-6 and TRBJ2-3, with 8 bases fitting TRBD2. Germline lookup yields CDR1 SGHDT and CDR2 YYEEEE. This CDR3 spans 17 amino acids. The junction had 11 bases not matched to a gene; V was cut back by 3 bases and J by 2 bases. CDR3 protein: CASSSGRASGYTDTQYF. The CDR3 coding sequence is TGTGCCAGCAGCTCCGGAAGGGCTAGCGGGTACACAGATACGCAGTATTTT. The whole variable domain, filled in from reference TRBV5-6 and TRBJ2-3, reads DAGVTQSPTHLIKTRGQQVTLRCSPKSGHDTVSWYQQALGQGPQFIFQYYEEEERQRGNFPDRFSGHQFPNYSSELNVNALLLGDSALYLCASSSGRASGYTDTQYFGPGTRLTVL.

V gene TRBV6-5 combines with J gene TRBJ1-6, with TRBD1 as a possible D gene (5 bases). CDR1 is MNHEY, CDR2 SVGAGI, per germline. Trimming removed 2 bases from V and 9 bases from J, with 14 bases in between. CDR3 length: 15 residues. The CDR3 is CASSYTEQGSSPLHF. The CDR3 bases are TGTGCCAGCAGTTACACGGAGCAGGGCTCTTCACCCCTCCACTTT.

The chain is built from TRBV19 and TRBJ1-5, with a possible D match to TRBD1 (5 bases). Between the trimmed V and J ends, which lost 6 bases and 7 bases, there was a span of 16 bases. Germline loops: CDR1 LNHDA, CDR2 SQIVND (reference sequence). The CDR3 loop spans 14 amino acids. Written as DNA, the CDR3 is TGTGCCAGTAGAGGGACGGGGGGTGACCAGCCCCAGCATTTT. It codes for CASRGTGGDQPQHF.

This clonotype was found a few times. The chain links TRBV4-3 to TRBJ2-7, with D maybe TRBD1 (6 bases). V was pared by 5 bases and J by 3 bases, with 11 bases between. CDR1 LGHNA and CDR2 YSLEER come from the germline V gene. This CDR3 contains 13 residues. DNA for the CDR3: TGCGCCAGCAGCGCCTGGACAGACTACGAGCAGTACTTC. Its protein product is CASSAWTDYEQYF.

This chain joins TRBV7-9 and TRBJ2-6, with D unclear. This CDR3 spans 15 amino acids. Germline V lookup: CDR1 SEHNR, CDR2 FQNEAQ (reference sequence). Trimming cost V 3 bases and J 1 base, with 7 bases left between them. The CDR3 bases are TGTGCCAGCAGCTTTACTCTGTCTGGGGCCAACGTCCTGACTTTC. Protein sequence: CASSFTLSGANVLTF.

The chain carries TRBV7-2 and TRBJ2-7; D is possibly TRBD1 or TRBD2 (6 bases each). CDR3 length: 15 amino acids. V shed 5 bases and J shed 0 bases, with 14 bases lying between them. Germline V lookup: CDR1 SGHTA, CDR2 FQGNSA. The DNA for the CDR3 is TGTGCCAGCAGCGGGAGGAGGGGGGACTCCTACGAGCAGTACTTC. As protein: CASSGRRGDSYEQYF.

This clonotype came up many times. This rearrangement joins TRBV3-1 to TRBJ2-4, with D possibly called TRBD1 or TRBD2 (5 bases each). The CDR3 is 15 amino acids. Trimming removed 5 bases from V and 7 bases from J, with 18 bases in between. CDR1 and CDR2 from the germline V gene are LGHDT and YNNKEL (reference sequence). In DNA form, the CDR3 reads TGTGCCAGCAGCTTAACGGGGCCCACCGGGAACATTCAGTACTTC. Amino acid sequence: CASSLTGPTGNIQYF.

This clonotype was seen a few times. This rearrangement joins TRBV11-3 to TRBJ2-1, with D perhaps matching TRBD2 (5 bases). Germline CDR1 is SGHNT and CDR2 is YENEEA. V was clipped by 0 bases and J by 8 bases, with 14 bases between them. The CDR3 totals 15 residues. CDR3 nucleotides: TGTGCCAGCAGCTTAGAGGGGTCCCTGAGGGATGAGCAGTTCTTC. Its translation: CASSLEGSLRDEQFF.

V is TRBV7-9 and J is TRBJ2-5, with D perhaps TRBD1 (7 bases). Germline CDR1 SEHNR, CDR2 FQNEAQ (reference sequence). V lost 5 bases and J 5 bases, leaving 18 bases between the germline ends. The CDR3 spans 15 residues. The CDR3 region is CASSQRSQGRETQYF. The DNA for the CDR3 is TGTGCCAGCAGCCAACGCTCACAGGGGAGGGAGACCCAGTACTTC.

This chain joins TRBV6-2 or TRBV6-3 and TRBJ1-1; D may be TRBD1 (5 bases). This CDR3 is 15 amino acids long. Trimming removed 0 bases at V and 3 bases at J, with 11 bases between. Germline V lookup: CDR1 MNHEY, CDR2 SVGEGT. CDR3: CASSYSRGLDTEAFF. CDR3 sequence (DNA): TGTGCCAGCAGTTACTCGAGGGGTCTTGACACTGAAGCTTTCTTT.

This clonotype came up a few times. The genes are TRBV7-3 and TRBJ2-3; D not resolved. Germline V lookup: CDR1 SGHTA, CDR2 FQGTGA. The CDR3 sequence is 12 residues long. V lost 5 bases and J 6 bases, leaving 9 bases between the germline ends. CDR3 in DNA: TGTGCCAGCAGCGAGACCGGGGATACGCAGTATTTT. This gives the protein CASSETGDTQYF.

The chain has TRBV19 and TRBJ1-2; no reliable D call. This CDR3 has 11 amino acids. V lost 7 bases and J lost 4, with 7 bases in between. Per germline, CDR1 LNHDA and CDR2 SQIVND (reference sequence). CDR3 protein: CASKIGYGYTF. CDR3 DNA: TGTGCCAGTAAAATCGGCTATGGCTACACCTTC.

This clonotype was picked up a small number of times. The chain uses TRBV7-9 and TRBJ2-7; 7 nucleotides match TRBD2. CDR1 and CDR2 from the germline V gene are SEHNR and FQNEAQ (reference sequence). The CDR3 length is 15 residues. V shed 5 bases, J shed 0 bases, and the junction held 7 bases outside the gene matches. In nucleotides, the CDR3 is TGTGCCAGCAGCGGGGGGGAGACTGGCTCCTACGAGCAGTACGTC. The encoded protein is CASSGGETGSYEQYV.

The chain combines TRBV6-5 with TRBJ2-3; D might be TRBD1 (6 bases). The germline gives CDR1 MNHEY, CDR2 SVGAGI. The CDR3 is made up of 15 amino acids. The V end lost 7 bases, the J end lost 3 bases, and 17 bases lay between the germline ends. The CDR3 loop reads CASNRQDGSTDTQYF. The CDR3 DNA follows: TGTGCCAGCAATAGACAGGATGGGTCGACAGATACGCAGTATTTT.

The V and J genes are TRBV5-4 and TRBJ2-5; 10 nucleotides match TRBD2. The CDR3 contains 15 residues. Trimming took 4 bases from V and 5 from J; bases not matched to a gene: 8. Germline-derived CDR1 and CDR2 are SGHNT and YYREEE (reference sequence). CDR3 residues: CASSTSGGAYETQYF. CDR3 nucleotide sequence: TGTGCCAGCAGCACGAGCGGGGGGGCCTACGAGACCCAGTACTTC.

The rearrangement joins TRBV9 to TRBJ2-3; TRBD1 matches 12 bases. Germline CDR1 is SGDLS and CDR2 is YYNGEE. The CDR3 has 17 residues. V lost 3 bases and J lost 6; bases outside the gene matches: 11. The CDR3: CASSAEEGQGAPDTQYF. In nucleotides, the CDR3 is TGTGCCAGCAGCGCTGAGGAGGGACAGGGGGCGCCGGATACGCAGTATTTT.

This clonotype was seen a handful of times. The chain combines TRBV11-2 with TRBJ1-6, with TRBD1 as a possible D gene (6 bases). The CDR3 loop spans 16 amino acids. With 5 bases removed from V and 7 bases from J, the gap between germline ends came to 18 bases. CDR1 SGHAT and CDR2 FQNNGV come from the germline V gene. CDR3 in amino acids: CASSTPLRQVNSPLHF. CDR3 nucleotide sequence: TGTGCCAGCAGCACCCCCCTACGACAGGTCAATTCACCCCTCCACTTT. The full variable domain, its missing parts supplied by reference TRBV11-2 and TRBJ1-6, is EAGVAQSPRYKIIEKRQSVAFWCNPISGHATLYWYQQILGQGPKLLIQFQNNGVVDDSQLPKDRFSAERLKGVDSTLKIQPAKLEDSAVYLCASSTPLRQVNSPLHFGNGTRLTVT.

This clonotype was counted a few times. V and J are TRBV13 and TRBJ1-1; tentative D call: TRBD1 (6 bases). This CDR3 region has 14 residues. The V end was cut by 5 bases, the J end by 4 bases, with 14 bases between. Germline CDR1 PRHDT, CDR2 FYEKMQ (reference sequence). CDR3 sequence reads: CASSPGGGPTEAFF. The CDR3 coding sequence is TGTGCCAGCAGCCCGGGAGGGGGGCCCACTGAAGCTTTCTTT.